A single sample gave rise to the 3 T cell receptor beta chains below, sequenced in a study of T-cell reconstitution after alpha-beta-depleted transplantation in children listed by TCRdb under 2016. The treatment or condition label corresponds to: allogeneic hematopoietic cell transplantation with graft depleted of TCRalphabeta T cells and CD19 B cells. The library was prepared using PCR. The run used an Illumina HiSeq 2500. To normalize quantification of the TCRbeta repertoire, the TCR libraries were built with molecular barcoding that relied on unique molecular identifiers. The public sequencing data were trimmed at Q25 with fastp and processed into clonotypes with MiXCR by TCRdb, which kept only in-frame beta chains. CDR3 protein sequences are deduplicated, and each keeps its most common genes and DNA. Recorded for this sample are 150,000 to 200,000 distinct CDR3 sequences; roughly 6% of them occurred a single time. The biggest ten clones account for roughly 4.5% of the sample.

This specimen was PBMCs, taken before TCRalphabeta/CD19-depleted stem cell transplant. These receptor sequences come from a girl less than two years old with combined immunodeficiency, due to receive a stem cell transplant.

This clonotype came up many times. CDR3 bases: TGTGCCAGCAGACCACCCCAGGGGGGAGTACAGCCCCAGCATTTT. It yields the protein CASRPPQGGVQPQHF. The chain employs TRBV6-4 and TRBJ1-5, with 7 bases fitting TRBD1. CDR3 length equals 15 residues. Germline CDR1 reads MRHNA; CDR2 reads SNTAGT. V gave up 6 bases and J gave up 7 bases; unmatched junction bases: 12.

This clonotype was picked up many times. J is TRBJ2-7 and V is TRBV27; perhaps TRBD1 as D (6 bases). The CDR3 is made up of 14 amino acids. The germline CDR1 and CDR2 sequences are MNHEY and SMNVEV (reference sequence). V was shortened by 1 base and J by 5 bases, with 12 bases between the two germline ends. CDR3 in amino acids: CASSLFWGPHEQYF. CDR3 nucleotide sequence: TGTGCCAGCAGTTTATTTTGGGGGCCCCACGAGCAGTACTTC.

This rearrangement joins TRBV4-3 to TRBJ2-3; D gene ambiguous. The germline V and J ends were trimmed by 0 bases and 6 bases, with 19 bases remaining between them. The germline V gene has CDR1 LGHNA and CDR2 YSLEER. The CDR3 runs 17 residues. CDR3 nucleotides: TGCGCCAGCAGCCAAGACGGTGAGGTGCAGCCCCCCGATACGCAGTATTTT. Amino acid sequence: CASSQDGEVQPPDTQYF.